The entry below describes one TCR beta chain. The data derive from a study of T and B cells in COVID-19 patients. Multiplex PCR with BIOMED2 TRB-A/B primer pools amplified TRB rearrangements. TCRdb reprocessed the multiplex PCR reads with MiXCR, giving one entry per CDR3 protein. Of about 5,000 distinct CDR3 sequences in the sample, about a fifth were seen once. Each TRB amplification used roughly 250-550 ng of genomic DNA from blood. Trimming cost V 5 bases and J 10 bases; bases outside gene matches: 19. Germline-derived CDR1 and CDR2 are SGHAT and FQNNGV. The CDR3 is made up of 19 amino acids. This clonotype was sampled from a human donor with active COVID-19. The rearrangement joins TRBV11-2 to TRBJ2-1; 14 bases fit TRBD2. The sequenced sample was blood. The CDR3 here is CASSAGTQGLAGVKKEQFF. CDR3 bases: TGTGCCAGCAGCGCGGGGACTCAGGGACTAGCGGGAGTAAAAAAGGAGCAGTTCTTC.